The entry below gives a single T cell receptor (beta chain) sequence along with its context. The antigen remains undetermined. The data originate from a study of immune heterogeneity within non-small cell lung tumors. The study's findings and limits: The repertoire of each individual patient held high-frequency T-cell receptor beta clonotypes that were largely distinct from those of other patients.

The TCR beta CDR3 region was amplified by multiplex PCR employing 32 V and 13 J primers. TCRdb recomputed calls from the multiplex PCR reads with MiXCR, one row per CDR3 protein. This sample has around 29,000 distinct CDR3 sequences, with around 30% found just once. Template material comprised bulk tumor genomic DNA at approximately 600 ng per sample. The authors collected several far-apart biopsies from each primary tumor during surgery. Patients went through curative surgery, and their non-small cell lung cancer was untreated and newly diagnosed. There were about 14 donors in total. They were all newly diagnosed non-small cell lung cancer patients undergoing surgery with curative intent. Unmatched junction bases numbered 9, after V lost 6 bases and J lost 3 bases. The CDR3 contains 15 residues. Germline lookup yields CDR1 SNHLY and CDR2 FYNNEI.

The chain employs TRBV2 and TRBJ2-5; TRBD2 matches 8 bases. This TCR was recovered from a man between 40 and 49 years old with non-small cell lung cancer. The sample consisted of lung tumor tissue. The CDR3 DNA reads as TGTGCCAGCAGGGCTAATAGCGGGACGAAAGAGACCCAGTACTTC. Translation: CASRANSGTKETQYF.